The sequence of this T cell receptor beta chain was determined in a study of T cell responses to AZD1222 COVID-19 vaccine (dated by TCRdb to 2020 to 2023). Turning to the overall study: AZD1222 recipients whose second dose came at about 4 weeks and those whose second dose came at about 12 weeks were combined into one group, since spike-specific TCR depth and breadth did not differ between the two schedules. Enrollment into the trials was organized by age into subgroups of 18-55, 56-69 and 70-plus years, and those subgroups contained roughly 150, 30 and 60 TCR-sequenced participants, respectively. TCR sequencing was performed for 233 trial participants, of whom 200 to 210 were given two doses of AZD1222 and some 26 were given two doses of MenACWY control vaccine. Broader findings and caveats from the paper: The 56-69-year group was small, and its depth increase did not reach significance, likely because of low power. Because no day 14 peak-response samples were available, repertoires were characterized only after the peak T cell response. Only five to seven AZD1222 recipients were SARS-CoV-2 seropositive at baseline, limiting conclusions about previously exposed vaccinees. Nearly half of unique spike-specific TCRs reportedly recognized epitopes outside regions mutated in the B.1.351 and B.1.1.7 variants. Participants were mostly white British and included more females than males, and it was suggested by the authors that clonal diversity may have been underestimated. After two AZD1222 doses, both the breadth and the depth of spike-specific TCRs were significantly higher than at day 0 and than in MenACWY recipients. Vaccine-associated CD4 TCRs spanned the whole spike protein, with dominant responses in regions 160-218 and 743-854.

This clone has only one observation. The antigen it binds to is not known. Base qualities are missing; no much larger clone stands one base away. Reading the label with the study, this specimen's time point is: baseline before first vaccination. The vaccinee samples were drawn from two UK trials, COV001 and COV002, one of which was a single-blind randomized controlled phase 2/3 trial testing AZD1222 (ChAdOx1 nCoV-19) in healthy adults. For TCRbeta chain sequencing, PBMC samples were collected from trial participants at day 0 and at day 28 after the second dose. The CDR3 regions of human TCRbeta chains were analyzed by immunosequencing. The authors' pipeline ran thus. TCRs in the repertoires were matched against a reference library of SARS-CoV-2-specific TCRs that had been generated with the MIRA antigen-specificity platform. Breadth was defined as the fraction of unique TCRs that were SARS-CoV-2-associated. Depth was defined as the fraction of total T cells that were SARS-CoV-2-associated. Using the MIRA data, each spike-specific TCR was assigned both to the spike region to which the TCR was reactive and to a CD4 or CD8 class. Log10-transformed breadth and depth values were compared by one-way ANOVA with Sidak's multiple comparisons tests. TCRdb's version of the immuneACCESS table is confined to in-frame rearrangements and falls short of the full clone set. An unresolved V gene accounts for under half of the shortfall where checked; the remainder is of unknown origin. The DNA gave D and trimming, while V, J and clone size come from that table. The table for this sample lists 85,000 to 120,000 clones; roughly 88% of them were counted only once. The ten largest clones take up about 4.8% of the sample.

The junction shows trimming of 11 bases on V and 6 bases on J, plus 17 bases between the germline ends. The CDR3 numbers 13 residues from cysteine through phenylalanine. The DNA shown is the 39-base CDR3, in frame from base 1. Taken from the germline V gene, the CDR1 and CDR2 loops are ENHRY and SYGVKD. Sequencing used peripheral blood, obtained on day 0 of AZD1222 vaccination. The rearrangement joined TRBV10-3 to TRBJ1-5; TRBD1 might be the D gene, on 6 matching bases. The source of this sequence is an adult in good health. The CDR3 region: CASKEGEGQPQHF. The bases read TGTGCCTCGAAGGAGGGGGAAGGTCAGCCCCAGCATTTT.